Reported below is one T cell receptor (beta chain). Measured with immunoSEQ multiplex PCR; TCRdb has only the in-frame clones, and not every one. The sample records roughly 330,000 clones, about 89% being singletons. The data stem from a study of blood T cell repertoires in COVID-19. Study context: Researchers got acute and convalescent COVID-19 samples from the United States, Italy and Spain.

Germline V gene sequence: CDR1 MNHEY, CDR2 SVGAGI. Germline trimming cut 6 bases from V and 4 bases from J; bases unmatched to any gene: 5. The length of the CDR3 is 14 residues. Participants were aged about 18 to 89 years, lived in over 20 US areas, and enrolled virtually. Participants' own reports of clinical history determined their cohort assignment. Recovered participants had two consecutive negative NP/OP PCR tests, healthcare professional clearance, or symptom resolution. The sample consisted of PBMCs or T cells enriched from blood (not recorded which). The clonotype originates from a woman in her thirties who had recovered from COVID-19. V and J are TRBV6-5 and TRBJ1-4; the match to TRBD1 covers 7 bases. The CDR3 is CASSLGQFNEKLFF. CDR3 bases: TGTGCCAGCAGCTTGGGACAGTTTAATGAAAAACTGTTTTTT.